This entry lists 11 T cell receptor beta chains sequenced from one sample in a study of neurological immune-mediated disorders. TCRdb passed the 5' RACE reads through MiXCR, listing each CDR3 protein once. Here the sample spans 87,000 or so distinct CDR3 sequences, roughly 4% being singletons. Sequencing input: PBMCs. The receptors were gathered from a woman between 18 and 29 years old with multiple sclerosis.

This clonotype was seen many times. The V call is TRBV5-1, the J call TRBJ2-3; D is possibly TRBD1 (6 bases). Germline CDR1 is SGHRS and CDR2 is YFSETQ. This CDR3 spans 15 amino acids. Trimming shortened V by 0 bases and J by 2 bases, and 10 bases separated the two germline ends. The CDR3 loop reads CASSLEGGSTDTQYF. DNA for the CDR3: TGCGCCAGCAGCTTGGAAGGGGGATCCACAGATACGCAGTATTTT.

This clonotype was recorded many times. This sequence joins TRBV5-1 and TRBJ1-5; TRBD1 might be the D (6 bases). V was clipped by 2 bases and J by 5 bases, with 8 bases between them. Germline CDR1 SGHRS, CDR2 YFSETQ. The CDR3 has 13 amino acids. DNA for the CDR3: TGCGCCAGCAGCTTTAGGGGGGATCAGCCCCAGCATTTT. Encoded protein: CASSFRGDQPQHF.

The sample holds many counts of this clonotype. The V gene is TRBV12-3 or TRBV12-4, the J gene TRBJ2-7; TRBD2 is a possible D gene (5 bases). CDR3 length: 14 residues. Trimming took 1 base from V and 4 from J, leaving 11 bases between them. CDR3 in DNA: TGTGCCAGCAGTTTAGTGGTCGGGAATTACGAGCAGTACTTC. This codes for CASSLVVGNYEQYF.

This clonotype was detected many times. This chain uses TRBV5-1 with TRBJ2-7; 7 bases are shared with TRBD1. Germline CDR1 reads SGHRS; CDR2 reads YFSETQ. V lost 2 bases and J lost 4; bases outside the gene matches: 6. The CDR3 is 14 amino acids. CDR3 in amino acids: CASSLDRDKYEQYF. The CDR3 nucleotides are TGCGCCAGCAGCTTAGACAGGGATAAATACGAGCAGTACTTC.

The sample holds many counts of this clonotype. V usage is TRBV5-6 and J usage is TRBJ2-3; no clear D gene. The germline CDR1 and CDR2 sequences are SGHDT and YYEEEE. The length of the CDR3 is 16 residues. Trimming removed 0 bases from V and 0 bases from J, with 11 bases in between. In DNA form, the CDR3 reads TGTGCCAGCAGCTTGGCGTGGGCTTCTAGCACAGATACGCAGTATTTT. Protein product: CASSLAWASSTDTQYF.

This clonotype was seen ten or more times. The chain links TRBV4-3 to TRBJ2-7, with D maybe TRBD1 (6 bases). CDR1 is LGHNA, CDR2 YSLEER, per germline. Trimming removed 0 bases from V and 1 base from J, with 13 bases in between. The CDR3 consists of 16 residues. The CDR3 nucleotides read TGCGCCAGCAGCCAAGATCGAACAGGGTATTCCTACGAGCAGTACTTC. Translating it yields CASSQDRTGYSYEQYF.

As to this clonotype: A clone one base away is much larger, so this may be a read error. The CDR3: CASMGQGAYEQYF. The CDR3 region has the DNA TGTGCCAGCATGGGACAGGGGGCCTACGAGCAGTACTTC. The chain employs TRBV5-6 and TRBJ2-7; 11 bases are shared with TRBD1. V trimming: 6 bases; J trimming: 2 bases; junction bases outside the gene matches: 1. This CDR3 has 13 amino acids. Germline assignment: CDR1 SGHDT and CDR2 YYEEEE.

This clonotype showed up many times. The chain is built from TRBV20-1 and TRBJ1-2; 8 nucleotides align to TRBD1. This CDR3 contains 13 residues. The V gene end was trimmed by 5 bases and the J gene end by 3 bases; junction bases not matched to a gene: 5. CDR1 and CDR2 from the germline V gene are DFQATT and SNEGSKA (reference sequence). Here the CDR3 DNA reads TGCAGTGCTGGGACAGGCACTTACTATGGCTACACCTTC. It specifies CSAGTGTYYGYTF.

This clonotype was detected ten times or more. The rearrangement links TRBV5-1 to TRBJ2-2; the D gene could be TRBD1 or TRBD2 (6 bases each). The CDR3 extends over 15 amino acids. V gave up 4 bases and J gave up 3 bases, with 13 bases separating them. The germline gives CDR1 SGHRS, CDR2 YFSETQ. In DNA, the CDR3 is TGCGCCAGCAGCCCGGGGGACATCTACACCGGGGAGCTGTTTTTT. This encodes CASSPGDIYTGELFF.

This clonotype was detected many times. CDR3 sequence (DNA): TGCGCCAGCAGCTTGTCTAGCGGCGAACTCTACGAGCAGTACTTC. This codes for CASSLSSGELYEQYF. The genes are TRBV5-1 and TRBJ2-7; the match to TRBD2 covers 7 bases. This CDR3 comprises 15 residues. V trimming: 1 base; J trimming: 3 bases; junction bases outside the gene matches: 7. Germline V lookup: CDR1 SGHRS, CDR2 YFSETQ.

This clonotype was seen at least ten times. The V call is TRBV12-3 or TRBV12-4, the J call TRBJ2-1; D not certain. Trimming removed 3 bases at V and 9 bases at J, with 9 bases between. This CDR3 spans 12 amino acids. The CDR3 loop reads CASSFWGTEQFF. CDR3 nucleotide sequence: TGTGCCAGCAGTTTTTGGGGAACTGAGCAGTTCTTC.